This T cell receptor (beta chain) derives from a study of shared clonotypes between healthy human individuals. Study results and caveats: Few donors restricted represented genetic and exposure-history diversity.

The germline V gene encodes CDR1 SGHTA and CDR2 FQGNSA. The V end lost 1 base, the J end lost 0 bases, and 9 bases lay between the germline ends. This CDR3 has 15 residues. The input for sorted-subset replicate PCRs was approximately 210 ng DNA, around 30,000 T cell genomes. Generated by immunoSEQ multiplex PCR, the TCRdb table keeps only in-frame clones and is missing some. The table has about 600,000 clones, 95% to 96% seen once. With regard to this clone: The target antigen is unknown.

Naive CD8 cells were CD45RO-negative, positively selected for CCR7, excluding terminally differentiated effector memory CD45RA+ cells. The sequenced material came from naive CD8+ T cells sorted from blood. This TCR came from a woman under 40 in good health. The chain joins TRBV7-2 to TRBJ1-2, with D possibly being TRBD1 (5 bases). Here the CDR3 DNA reads TGTGCCAGCAGCTTAGAGGACAAAGCTAACTATGGCTACACCTTC. It codes for CASSLEDKANYGYTF.